This T cell receptor (beta chain) was sequenced during a study of Tregs in tolerant kidney transplant recipients. Germline V gene data show CDR1 as SGHTA and CDR2 as FQGNSA. Trimming took off 5 bases at V and 0 bases at J, with 8 bases between the two ends. The length of the CDR3 is 13 residues. Method: immunoSEQ multiplex PCR; TCRdb's copy keeps in-frame clones and lacks some. Of tens of thousands of clones listed, 95% to 98% are singletons. This clone was seen just once. Its antigen is not known. Findings and caveats of the study: Findings come from small patient numbers and require larger validation.

Thawed PBMCs were FACS-sorted into unstimulated CD4+CD25+CD127- regulatory T cells, CD4+CD25- non-regulatory cells, CD4 and CD8 cells. An overnight rest at 37°C with 150 to 250 IU/ml IL-2 preceded regulatory T cell sorting from thawed PBMCs. The sample here was Tregs from blood, taken before the transplant. The genes are TRBV7-2 and TRBJ2-7; D remains ambiguous. This receptor was obtained from a human donor who received a combined kidney and bone marrow transplant. This chain's CDR3 is CASSLLVSYEQYF. In DNA form, the CDR3 reads TGTGCCAGCAGCCTCCTAGTCTCCTACGAGCAGTACTTC.